A selection of T cell receptor beta chains follows, all from one sample in a study of T cells in tumors after PD-1 blockade. The protocol was immunoSEQ multiplex PCR, while the TCRdb copy is restricted to in-frame clones and leaves out a portion. The table includes tens of thousands of clones, roughly three quarters detected once. The material sequenced was PBMCs, taken before anti-PD-1 treatment. The receptors shown here come from a human donor with basal cell carcinoma. Each CDR3 is given with its conserved first and last residue. A D gene is named only where the DNA matches it firmly. Clone size is given for some rows only: seen once, a few or many times, or a class if the clone is expanded.

V gene: TRBV7-2
D gene: -
clone size: -
J gene: TRBJ1-2
CDR3 protein: CASSPPGRAGYEGYTF
CDR3 DNA: TGTGCCAGCAGCCCCCCCGGGAGGGCGGGATACGAAGGCTACACCTTC

V gene: TRBV5-4
D gene: TRBD1
clone size: -
J gene: TRBJ1-2
CDR3 protein: CASSGTGPKGGYTF
CDR3 DNA: TGTGCCAGCAGCGGGACAGGGCCCAAAGGTGGCTACACCTTC

V gene: TRBV7-6
D gene: -
clone size: few
J gene: TRBJ2-5
CDR3 protein: CASSSNRQARETQYF
CDR3 DNA: TGTGCCAGCAGTTCAAACCGACAGGCTCGGGAGACCCAGTACTTC

V gene: TRBV2
D gene: TRBD1
clone size: -
J gene: TRBJ1-2
CDR3 protein: CASLTGPWVYGYTF
CDR3 DNA: TGTGCCAGCTTGACAGGGCCCTGGGTCTATGGCTACACCTTC

V gene: TRBV11-3
D gene: -
clone size: -
J gene: TRBJ2-1
CDR3 protein: CASSLGGLQDNEQFF
CDR3 DNA: TGTGCCAGCAGCTTAGGGGGGTTACAGGACAATGAGCAGTTCTTC

V gene: TRBV28
D gene: TRBD2
clone size: -
J gene: TRBJ2-7
CDR3 protein: CASRGGRESHEQYF
CDR3 DNA: TGTGCCAGCAGAGGCGGGAGGGAATCCCACGAGCAGTACTTC

V gene: TRBV7-3
D gene: -
clone size: -
J gene: TRBJ2-2
CDR3 protein: CASSLTGDTGELFF
CDR3 DNA: TGTGCCAGCAGCTTAACCGGGGACACCGGGGAGCTGTTTTTT

V gene: TRBV28
D gene: -
clone size: -
J gene: TRBJ2-7
CDR3 protein: CASIPPAGGHYEQYF
CDR3 DNA: TGTGCCAGCATTCCGCCGGCAGGGGGGCACTACGAGCAGTACTTC

V gene: TRBV2
D gene: -
clone size: -
J gene: TRBJ2-7
CDR3 protein: CASSEQGYEQYF
CDR3 DNA: TGTGCCAGCAGTGAGCAGGGGTACGAGCAGTACTTC

V gene: TRBV5-1
D gene: -
clone size: -
J gene: TRBJ1-1
CDR3 protein: CASRRVVDTEAFF
CDR3 DNA: TGCGCCAGCAGAAGGGTGGTCGACACTGAAGCTTTCTTT

V gene: TRBV6-5
D gene: -
clone size: -
J gene: TRBJ1-1
CDR3 protein: CASRRTNTEAFF
CDR3 DNA: TGTGCCAGTCGGAGGACGAACACTGAAGCTTTCTTT

V gene: TRBV4-2
D gene: TRBD2
clone size: -
J gene: TRBJ2-7
CDR3 protein: CASSQVTGGSYEQYF
CDR3 DNA: TGTGCCAGCAGCCAAGTAACGGGAGGGAGCTACGAGCAGTACTTC

V gene: TRBV9
D gene: TRBD2
clone size: -
J gene: TRBJ2-3
CDR3 protein: CASSPGVAGGTTDTQYF
CDR3 DNA: TGTGCCAGCAGCCCCGGGGTAGCGGGGGGAACCACAGATACGCAGTATTTT

V gene: TRBV7-3
D gene: TRBD2
clone size: -
J gene: TRBJ2-1
CDR3 protein: CASSSIAGGSYNEQFF
CDR3 DNA: TGTGCCAGCAGCTCTATAGCGGGAGGATCCTACAATGAGCAGTTCTTC

V gene: TRBV6-1
D gene: TRBD1
clone size: -
J gene: TRBJ2-1
CDR3 protein: CASSEPGQGFNEQFF
CDR3 DNA: TGTGCCAGCAGTGAACCGGGACAGGGGTTCAATGAGCAGTTCTTC

V gene: TRBV3-1/TRBV3-2
D gene: -
clone size: -
J gene: TRBJ2-2
CDR3 protein: CASSPSWSGELFF
CDR3 DNA: TGTGCCAGCAGCCCGAGCTGGTCCGGGGAGCTGTTTTTT

V gene: TRBV5-1
D gene: -
clone size: once
J gene: TRBJ1-3
CDR3 protein: CASSLEGSSGNTIYF
CDR3 DNA: TGCGCCAGCAGCTTGGAGGGCAGCTCTGGAAACACCATATATTTT

V gene: TRBV5-1
D gene: -
clone size: -
J gene: TRBJ2-3
CDR3 protein: CASSPGFGGVLGDTQYF
CDR3 DNA: TGCGCCAGCAGCCCCGGTTTCGGCGGGGTACTAGGGGATACGCAGTATTTT

V gene: TRBV5-1
D gene: TRBD2
clone size: -
J gene: TRBJ2-1
CDR3 protein: CASSLDGGRAGNEQFF
CDR3 DNA: TGCGCCAGCAGCTTGGACGGCGGGAGGGCGGGTAATGAGCAGTTCTTC

V gene: TRBV14
D gene: -
clone size: -
J gene: TRBJ2-5
CDR3 protein: CASSQFLNRQQETQYF
CDR3 DNA: TGTGCCAGCAGCCAGTTCTTGAACCGACAACAAGAGACCCAGTACTTC

V gene: TRBV29-1
D gene: -
clone size: -
J gene: TRBJ2-1
CDR3 protein: CSVEGQSSGEQFF
CDR3 DNA: TGCAGCGTTGAAGGGCAGTCGTCCGGTGAGCAGTTCTTC

V gene: TRBV28
D gene: -
clone size: few
J gene: TRBJ1-5
CDR3 protein: CASSFSWKGFNQPQHF
CDR3 DNA: TGTGCCAGCAGTTTCAGTTGGAAGGGCTTCAATCAGCCCCAGCATTTT

V gene: TRBV19
D gene: -
clone size: -
J gene: TRBJ2-3
CDR3 protein: CASSIGLRKTSATDTQYF
CDR3 DNA: TGTGCCAGTAGTATAGGTTTGCGCAAAACTTCGGCTACAGATACGCAGTATTTT

V gene: TRBV23-1
D gene: -
clone size: -
J gene: TRBJ1-2
CDR3 protein: CASSQGQLYGYTF
CDR3 DNA: TGCGCCAGCAGTCAAGGACAGCTATATGGCTACACCTTC

V gene: TRBV19
D gene: -
clone size: -
J gene: TRBJ2-2
CDR3 protein: CASSLAGTQSGELFF
CDR3 DNA: TGTGCCAGTAGTCTTGCCGGGACTCAAAGCGGGGAGCTGTTTTTT

V gene: TRBV28
D gene: -
clone size: -
J gene: TRBJ1-4
CDR3 protein: CASSSFIGANEKLFF
CDR3 DNA: TGTGCCAGCAGTTCCTTTATCGGGGCTAATGAAAAACTGTTTTTT

V gene: TRBV6-5
D gene: -
clone size: -
J gene: TRBJ1-6
CDR3 protein: CASRGKNSPLHF
CDR3 DNA: TGTGCCAGCAGAGGGAAGAATTCACCCCTCCACTTT

V gene: TRBV19
D gene: -
clone size: few
J gene: TRBJ2-1
CDR3 protein: CASRKDSYNEQFF
CDR3 DNA: TGTGCCAGTAGGAAGGACAGCTACAATGAGCAGTTCTTC

V gene: TRBV5-4
D gene: -
clone size: -
J gene: TRBJ1-1
CDR3 protein: CASSLEQNTEAFF
CDR3 DNA: TGTGCCAGCAGCTTAGAACAGAACACTGAAGCTTTCTTT

V gene: TRBV6-5
D gene: -
clone size: -
J gene: TRBJ1-1
CDR3 protein: CASRFGGINTEAFF
CDR3 DNA: TGTGCCAGCAGATTCGGTGGGATAAACACTGAAGCTTTCTTT

V gene: TRBV10-2
D gene: TRBD2
clone size: few
J gene: TRBJ2-2
CDR3 protein: CASSSGGNTGELFF
CDR3 DNA: TGCGCCAGCAGTAGCGGGGGGAACACCGGGGAGCTGTTTTTT

V gene: TRBV6-5
D gene: TRBD1
clone size: once
J gene: TRBJ2-3
CDR3 protein: CASNPKGTGGRTQYF
CDR3 DNA: TGTGCCAGCAACCCAAAAGGGACAGGCGGGCGTACGCAGTATTTT

V gene: TRBV30
D gene: -
clone size: -
J gene: TRBJ1-6
CDR3 protein: CACGVKGFYSPLHF
CDR3 DNA: TGTGCCTGTGGGGTAAAGGGGTTTTATTCACCCCTCCACTTT

V gene: TRBV9
D gene: TRBD1
clone size: -
J gene: TRBJ2-3
CDR3 protein: CASSVGTGVSPDTQYF
CDR3 DNA: TGTGCCAGCAGCGTAGGCACAGGGGTTTCCCCAGATACGCAGTATTTT

V gene: TRBV27
D gene: TRBD2
clone size: -
J gene: TRBJ2-1
CDR3 protein: CASGELAGGHNEQFF
CDR3 DNA: TGTGCCAGCGGCGAACTAGCGGGAGGTCACAATGAGCAGTTCTTC

V gene: TRBV18
D gene: -
clone size: once
J gene: TRBJ2-3
CDR3 protein: CASSPSSTDTQYF
CDR3 DNA: TGTGCCAGCTCACCATCTAGCACAGATACGCAGTATTTT

V gene: TRBV19
D gene: TRBD1
clone size: -
J gene: TRBJ1-4
CDR3 protein: CASTGQGAGEKLFF
CDR3 DNA: TGTGCCAGTACAGGACAGGGGGCGGGTGAAAAACTGTTTTTT

V gene: TRBV6-5
D gene: -
clone size: -
J gene: TRBJ1-1
CDR3 protein: CASSFSGQKTEAFF
CDR3 DNA: TGTGCCAGCAGTTTTTCAGGGCAGAAGACTGAAGCTTTCTTT

V gene: TRBV3-1/TRBV3-2
D gene: -
clone size: few
J gene: TRBJ1-5
CDR3 protein: CASSQSGYSNQPQHF
CDR3 DNA: TGTGCCAGCAGCCAAAGCGGGTATAGCAATCAGCCCCAGCATTTT

V gene: TRBV19
D gene: -
clone size: -
J gene: TRBJ1-1
CDR3 protein: CASSIQRNTEAFF
CDR3 DNA: TGTGCCAGTAGTATACAGAGGAACACTGAAGCTTTCTTT

V gene: TRBV11-3
D gene: -
clone size: -
J gene: TRBJ2-1
CDR3 protein: CASSPDRVNEQFF
CDR3 DNA: TGTGCCAGCAGCCCAGATCGGGTCAATGAGCAGTTCTTC

V gene: TRBV28
D gene: TRBD2
clone size: -
J gene: TRBJ2-3
CDR3 protein: CASQTGGVTDTQYF
CDR3 DNA: TGTGCCAGCCAAACGGGGGGAGTCACAGATACGCAGTATTTT

V gene: TRBV28
D gene: -
clone size: -
J gene: TRBJ2-7
CDR3 protein: CASSLRSESYEQYF
CDR3 DNA: TGTGCCAGCAGTTTAAGGTCCGAATCCTACGAGCAGTACTTC

V gene: TRBV7-9
D gene: TRBD1
clone size: -
J gene: TRBJ2-1
CDR3 protein: CASIPPGQGRDEQFF
CDR3 DNA: TGTGCCAGCATTCCACCGGGACAGGGAAGGGATGAGCAGTTCTTC

V gene: TRBV10-3
D gene: -
clone size: -
J gene: TRBJ1-1
CDR3 protein: CAISELGLVNTEAFF
CDR3 DNA: TGTGCCATCAGTGAGCTCGGATTGGTGAACACTGAAGCTTTCTTT

V gene: TRBV2
D gene: -
clone size: -
J gene: TRBJ2-5
CDR3 protein: CARRGGPDRGAGTQYF
CDR3 DNA: TGTGCCCGCCGGGGGGGGCCCGACAGGGGGGCGGGGACCCAGTACTTC

V gene: TRBV2
D gene: -
clone size: few
J gene: TRBJ1-1
CDR3 protein: CASSDRGPEAFF
CDR3 DNA: TGTGCCAGCAGTGACAGGGGTCCTGAAGCTTTCTTT

V gene: TRBV4-2
D gene: -
clone size: few
J gene: TRBJ2-1
CDR3 protein: CASTRSVNNEQFF
CDR3 DNA: TGTGCCAGCACCCGTAGCGTAAACAATGAGCAGTTCTTC

V gene: TRBV7-9
D gene: -
clone size: -
J gene: TRBJ1-5
CDR3 protein: CASSPGAGYQPQHF
CDR3 DNA: TGTGCCAGCAGCCCCGGGGCCGGGTATCAGCCCCAGCATTTT

V gene: TRBV5-5
D gene: -
clone size: -
J gene: TRBJ1-2
CDR3 protein: CASSSSQEGWGGYTF
CDR3 DNA: TGTGCCAGCAGCTCGTCCCAGGAGGGCTGGGGGGGCTACACCTTC

V gene: TRBV6-6
D gene: -
clone size: -
J gene: TRBJ1-5
CDR3 protein: CASAGEGGNQPQHF
CDR3 DNA: TGTGCCAGCGCGGGGGAGGGTGGCAATCAGCCCCAGCATTTT

V gene: TRBV10-3
D gene: -
clone size: -
J gene: TRBJ2-7
CDR3 protein: CAIRSPDVSYEQYF
CDR3 DNA: TGTGCCATTCGCTCACCCGACGTATCCTACGAGCAGTACTTC

V gene: TRBV7-2
D gene: -
clone size: -
J gene: TRBJ2-3
CDR3 protein: CASSLPPWVPSTDTQYF
CDR3 DNA: TGTGCCAGCAGCTTACCTCCATGGGTACCTAGCACAGATACGCAGTATTTT